The sequence of this TCR beta chain was determined in a study of blood T cells in healthy people across ages. Study-level findings and limits: Unsorted PBMC input precluded a conclusive naive versus antigen-experienced comparison.

Germline V CDR1 and CDR2: PRHDT, FYEKMQ (reference sequence). The V gene lost 5 bases and the J gene lost 8 bases, with 13 bases spanning the gap. This CDR3 comprises 13 residues. With respect to this clonotype: No antigen is known for it.

Primers used in a second PCR of about 7 to 12 cycles were a sample-barcoded 5' primer and a J-beta primer mix. A 12-random-nucleotide template-switch adaptor tagged each cDNA molecule. TCRdb recomputed calls from the 5' RACE reads with MiXCR, one row per CDR3 protein. The data hold about 1,500,000 distinct CDR3 sequences, with about 28% observed a single time. Sequences were obtained from blood. This receptor was identified in a woman in her 30s in good health. The chain joins TRBV13 to TRBJ2-1; no clear D. The chain's CDR3 is CASSPVTEDEQFF. In nucleotides, the CDR3 is TGTGCCAGCAGCCCGGTGACTGAGGATGAGCAGTTCTTC.